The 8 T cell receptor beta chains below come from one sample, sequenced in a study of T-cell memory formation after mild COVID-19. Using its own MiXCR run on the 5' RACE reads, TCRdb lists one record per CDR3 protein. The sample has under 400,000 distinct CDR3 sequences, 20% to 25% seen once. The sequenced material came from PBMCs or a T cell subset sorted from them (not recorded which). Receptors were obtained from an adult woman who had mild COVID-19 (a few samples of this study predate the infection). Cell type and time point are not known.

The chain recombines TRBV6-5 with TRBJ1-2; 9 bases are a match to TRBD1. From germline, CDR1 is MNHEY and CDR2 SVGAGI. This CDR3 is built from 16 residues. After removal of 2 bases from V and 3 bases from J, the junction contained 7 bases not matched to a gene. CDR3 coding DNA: TGTGCCAGCAGTTACGGGACAGGGACGTGGGACTATGGCTACACCTTC. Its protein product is CASSYGTGTWDYGYTF.

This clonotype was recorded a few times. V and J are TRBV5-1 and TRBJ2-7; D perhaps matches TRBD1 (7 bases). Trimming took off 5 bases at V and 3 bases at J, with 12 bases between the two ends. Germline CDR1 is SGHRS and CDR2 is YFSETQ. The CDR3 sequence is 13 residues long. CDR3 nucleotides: TGCGCCAGCAGGCGGGACAGCTACTACGAGCAGTACTTC. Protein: CASRRDSYYEQYF.

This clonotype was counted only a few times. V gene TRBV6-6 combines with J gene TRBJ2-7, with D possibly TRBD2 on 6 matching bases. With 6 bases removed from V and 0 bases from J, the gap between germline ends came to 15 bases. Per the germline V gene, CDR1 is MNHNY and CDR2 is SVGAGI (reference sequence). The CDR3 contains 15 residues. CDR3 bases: TGTGCCAGCAGCGAAGCCGGGACTGACTCCTACGAGCAGTACTTC. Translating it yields CASSEAGTDSYEQYF.

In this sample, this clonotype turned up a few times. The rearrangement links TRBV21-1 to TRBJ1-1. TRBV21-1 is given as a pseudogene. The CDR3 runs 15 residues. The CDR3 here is CASSKVTEVNTEAFF. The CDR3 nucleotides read TGTGCCAGCAGCAAAGTTACAGAGGTGAACACTGAAGCTTTCTTT.

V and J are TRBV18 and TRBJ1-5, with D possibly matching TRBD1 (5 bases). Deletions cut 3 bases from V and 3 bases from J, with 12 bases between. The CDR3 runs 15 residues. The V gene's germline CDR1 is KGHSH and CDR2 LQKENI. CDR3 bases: TGTGCCAGCTCACCGACAGCGTTCGACAATCAGCCCCAGCATTTT. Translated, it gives CASSPTAFDNQPQHF.

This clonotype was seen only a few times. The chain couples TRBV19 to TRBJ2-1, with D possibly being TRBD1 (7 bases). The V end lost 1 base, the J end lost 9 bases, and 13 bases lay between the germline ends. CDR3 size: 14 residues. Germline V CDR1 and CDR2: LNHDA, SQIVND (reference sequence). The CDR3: CASSIGGDSGEQFF. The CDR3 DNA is TGTGCCAGTAGTATAGGCGGGGACAGCGGTGAGCAGTTCTTC.

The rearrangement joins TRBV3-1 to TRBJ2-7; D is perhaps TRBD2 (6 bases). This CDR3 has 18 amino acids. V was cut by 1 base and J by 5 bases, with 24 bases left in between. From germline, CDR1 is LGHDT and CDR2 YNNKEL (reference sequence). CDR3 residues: CASSQGITGSYHGDEQYF. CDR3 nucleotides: TGTGCCAGCAGCCAAGGTATAACCGGGAGCTACCACGGCGACGAGCAGTACTTC.

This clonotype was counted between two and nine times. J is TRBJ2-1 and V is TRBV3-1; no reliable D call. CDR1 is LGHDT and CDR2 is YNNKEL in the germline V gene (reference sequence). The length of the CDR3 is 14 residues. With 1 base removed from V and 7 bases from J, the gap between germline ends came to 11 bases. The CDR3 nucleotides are TGTGCCAGCAGCCAAGTTGACCCCCGGAATGAGCAGTTCTTC. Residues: CASSQVDPRNEQFF.